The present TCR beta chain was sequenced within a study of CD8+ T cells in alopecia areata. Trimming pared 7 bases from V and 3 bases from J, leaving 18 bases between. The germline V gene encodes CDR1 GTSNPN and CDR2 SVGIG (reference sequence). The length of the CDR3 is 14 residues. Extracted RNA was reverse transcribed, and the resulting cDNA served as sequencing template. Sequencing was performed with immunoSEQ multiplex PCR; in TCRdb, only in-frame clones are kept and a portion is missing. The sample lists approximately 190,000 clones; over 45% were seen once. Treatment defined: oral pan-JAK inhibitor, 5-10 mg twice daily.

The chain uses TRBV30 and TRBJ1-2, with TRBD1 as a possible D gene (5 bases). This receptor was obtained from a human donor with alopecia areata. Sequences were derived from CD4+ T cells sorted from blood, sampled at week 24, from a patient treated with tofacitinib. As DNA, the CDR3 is TGTGCCTTAAACCCGGACATCATCTACTATGGCTACACCTTC. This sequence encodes CALNPDIIYYGYTF.